The 21 T cell receptor beta chains listed next were all sequenced from one sample in a study of blood T cell repertoires in COVID-19 (dated by TCRdb to between 2020 and 2021). Library preparation used the immunoSEQ multiplex PCR assay. TCRdb took over this immuneACCESS table, retaining in-frame rearrangements with V and J assigned. Such tables are incomplete; in checked studies, under half of the missing clones stem from an unresolved V gene, and the remainder is unexplained. This sample comprises approximately 210,000 clones, approximately 80% of them detected only once. The ten largest clones capture approximately 19% of the sample. The sequenced sample was peripheral blood. These receptors were collected from a human donor in a cohort sampled during active COVID-19.

This chain connects TRBV30 to TRBJ1-2; D call uncertain. The CDR3 totals 12 residues. The V gene's germline CDR1 is GTSNPN and CDR2 SVGIG (reference sequence). Trimming removed 0 bases at V and 7 bases at J, with 9 bases between. The CDR3 is CAWSVTHTGYTF. The CDR3 DNA reads as TGTGCCTGGAGTGTAACGCACACTGGCTACACCTTC.

The V call is TRBV5-7, the J call TRBJ1-1; D is unresolved. TRBV5-7 is an open reading frame, and its role is uncertain. Trimming took 4 bases from V and 3 from J, leaving 13 bases between them. This CDR3 spans 14 amino acids. The CDR3 sequence: CASSPYYEDTEAFF. CDR3 DNA sequence: TGTGCCAGCAGCCCGTATTACGAGGACACTGAAGCTTTCTTT.

The chain has TRBV7-9 and TRBJ1-6; D remains ambiguous. Germline lookup yields CDR1 SEHNR and CDR2 FQNEAQ (reference sequence). CDR3 size: 13 residues. Trimming removed 1 base at V and 8 bases at J, with 6 bases between. The CDR3 spells CASSLVEDSPLHF. DNA of the CDR3: TGTGCCAGCAGCTTAGTTGAGGATTCACCCCTCCACTTT.

The chain employs TRBV19 and TRBJ1-6, with unresolved D. CDR3 length equals 16 residues. Germline CDR1 LNHDA, CDR2 SQIVND (reference sequence). Deletions cut 7 bases from V and 5 bases from J, with 18 bases between. DNA of the CDR3: TGTGCCAGTACACTTGGAGCCGGGATTAATAATTCACCCCTCCACTTT. Its translation is CASTLGAGINNSPLHF.

The rearrangement joins TRBV2 to TRBJ2-5; 10 bases fit TRBD1. CDR3 length: 16 residues. Germline lookup yields CDR1 SNHLY and CDR2 FYNNEI. The trim removed 5 bases at V and 5 bases at J, leaving 11 bases unmatched. The DNA for the CDR3 is TGTGCCAGCAGTACCGGGACAGGGGCGGTAGTTGAGACCCAGTACTTC. Its protein is CASSTGTGAVVETQYF.

The genes are TRBV11-3 and TRBJ2-3; weak D call: TRBD2 (6 bases). CDR3 length equals 15 residues. V lost 5 bases and J 5 bases, leaving 17 bases between the germline ends. Germline values: CDR1 SGHNT, CDR2 YENEEA. CDR3 DNA: TGTGCCAGCAGCCCCGGGACTTCCCCCCGAGATACGCAGTATTTT. Translated: CASSPGTSPRDTQYF.

V gene TRBV19 combines with J gene TRBJ1-3, with D perhaps TRBD1 (6 bases). Germline values: CDR1 LNHDA, CDR2 SQIVND (reference sequence). The CDR3 has 15 residues. The germline V and J ends were trimmed by 9 bases and 0 bases, with 15 bases remaining between them. The CDR3 DNA reads TGTGCCAGCCGCCCCCACAGGGACTCTGGAAACACCATATATTTT. Translating it yields CASRPHRDSGNTIYF.

The chain is built from TRBV4-1 and TRBJ2-5, with 7 bases that match TRBD2. The length of the CDR3 is 16 residues. Germline CDR1 MGHRA, CDR2 YSYEKL. Trimming at V came to 0 bases and at J to 3 bases, leaving 7 bases not matched to a gene. CDR3: CASSQDRGGGKETQYF. The DNA for the CDR3 is TGCGCCAGCAGCCAAGATAGAGGCGGGGGAAAAGAGACCCAGTACTTC.

The V call is TRBV5-1, the J call TRBJ2-1; TRBD2 agrees at 13 bases. The trim removed 6 bases at V and 2 bases at J, leaving 5 bases unmatched. The CDR3 extends over 16 amino acids. Germline V CDR1 and CDR2: SGHRS, YFSETQ. CDR3 sequence: CASTRTSGGTYNEQFF. CDR3 coding DNA: TGCGCCAGCACCCGGACTAGCGGGGGTACCTACAATGAGCAGTTCTTC.

The CDR3 region has the DNA TGTGCCAGCAGCCTAAACCGACAGGGGTCTGGCTACACCTTC. Translated: CASSLNRQGSGYTF. The chain carries TRBV6-6 and TRBJ1-2; TRBD1 aligns across 8 bases. The CDR3 extends over 14 amino acids. V trimming: 6 bases; J trimming: 7 bases; junction bases outside the gene matches: 10. Germline CDR1 and CDR2: MNHNY and SVGAGI (reference sequence).

V gene TRBV5-4 combines with J gene TRBJ1-1, with D tentatively TRBD1 (6 bases). Germline V gives CDR1 SGHNT, CDR2 YYREEE (reference sequence). The CDR3 has 13 residues. Trimming pared 4 bases from V and 5 bases from J, leaving 12 bases between. In nucleotides, the CDR3 is TGTGCCAGCAGCGCAGACAGGTTGACTGAAGCTTTCTTT. Its translation is CASSADRLTEAFF. Combining the CDR3 with reference TRBV5-4 and TRBJ1-1 gives the whole variable domain ETGVTQSPTHLIKTRGQQVTLRCSSQSGHNTVSWYQQALGQGPQFIFQYYREEENGRGNFPPRFSGLQFPNYSSELNVNALELDDSALYLCASSADRLTEAFFGQGTRLTVV.

This chain links TRBV7-9 with TRBJ1-4; TRBD1 matches 7 bases. The length of the CDR3 is 15 residues. CDR1 SEHNR and CDR2 FQNEAQ come from the germline V gene (reference sequence). The V and J ends lost 3 bases and 3 bases, in that order; junction bases with no gene match: 4. The CDR3 loop is CASSLTTGPNEKLFF. The CDR3, as DNA: TGTGCCAGCAGCTTGACGACAGGGCCTAATGAAAAACTGTTTTTT.

This sequence joins TRBV5-1 and TRBJ1-6; TRBD1 agrees at 7 bases. This CDR3 has 13 amino acids. The germline V gene encodes CDR1 SGHRS and CDR2 YFSETQ. Trimming at V came to 4 bases and at J to 14 bases, leaving 9 bases not matched to a gene. The chain's CDR3 is CASSLETGDTLHF. For the CDR3, the DNA is TGCGCCAGCAGCCTTGAAACAGGGGACACCCTCCACTTT.

V gene TRBV7-9 combines with J gene TRBJ2-2; 8 nucleotides line up with TRBD2. V dropped 5 bases and J dropped 0; count of bases not matched to a gene: 14. The CDR3 extends over 19 amino acids. Germline lookup yields CDR1 SEHNR and CDR2 FQNEAQ (reference sequence). The CDR3 coding sequence is TGTGCCAGCAGCCCTACGGTGCACAGCGGGAGATCGAACACCGGGGAGCTGTTTTTT. It is translated as CASSPTVHSGRSNTGELFF.

The J gene is TRBJ2-1, the V gene TRBV6-6, with 9 bases that match TRBD1. Germline loops: CDR1 MNHNY, CDR2 SVGAGI (reference sequence). The CDR3 covers 15 residues. V was pared by 8 bases and J by 8 bases, with 13 bases of the junction left unmatched. The CDR3, as DNA: TGTGCCAGCGGCCCCCTTGGGACAGGGACCGATGAGCAGTTCTTC. This codes for CASGPLGTGTDEQFF.

The rearrangement joins TRBV27 to TRBJ2-5; 7 positions agree with TRBD2. The CDR3 runs to 16 residues. Germline V gives CDR1 MNHEY, CDR2 SMNVEV (reference sequence). The J segment lost 4 bases and the V segment lost 4 bases, leaving 12 bases of the junction unmatched. The CDR3 nucleotides are TGTGCCAGCAGTTCCATGGAAGCGGGACTGATAGAGACCCAGTACTTC. Translated, it gives CASSSMEAGLIETQYF.

This chain connects TRBV24-1 to TRBJ2-3; TRBD1 matches at 8 bases. Looked up from germline, CDR1 is KGHDR and CDR2 is SFDVKD. The V and J ends lost 9 bases and 3 bases, in that order; junction bases with no gene match: 4. This CDR3 has 13 amino acids. The CDR3 coding sequence is TGTGCCACCGGGACAGGACATACAGATACGCAGTATTTT. Its protein product is CATGTGHTDTQYF.

The rearrangement joins TRBV19 to TRBJ1-5; D call uncertain. Deletions cut 8 bases from V and 7 bases from J, with 18 bases between. The germline V gene encodes CDR1 LNHDA and CDR2 SQIVND (reference sequence). The length of the CDR3 is 14 residues. The CDR3 DNA sequence: TGTGCCAGTGCCAAACGAGGAACGAACCAGCCCCAGCATTTT. Its protein is CASAKRGTNQPQHF.

The rearrangement joins TRBV29-1 to TRBJ2-4, with a tentative D call TRBD1 (7 bases). The germline V gene encodes CDR1 SQVTM and CDR2 ANQGSEA. The CDR3 totals 11 residues. V was clipped by 7 bases and J by 8 bases, with 12 bases between them. The DNA for the CDR3 is TGCAGCGCTACCAGGGGGGACATTCAGTACTTC. Residues: CSATRGDIQYF.

V usage is TRBV3-1 (or the pseudogene TRBV3-2) and J usage is TRBJ1-3; D gene uncertain. V lost 5 bases to trimming and J lost 0 bases, with 17 bases between them. This CDR3 contains 17 residues. Germline lookup yields CDR1 LGHDT and CDR2 YNNKEL (reference sequence). The CDR3 loop reads CASSFGPGLSSGNTIYF. The CDR3 DNA reads as TGTGCCAGCAGCTTTGGTCCAGGACTAAGCTCTGGAAACACCATATATTTT.

The chain uses TRBV5-1 and TRBJ1-4; no clear D. This CDR3 is built from 13 residues. V lost 3 bases to trimming and J lost 7 bases, with 10 bases between them. In germline, CDR1 is SGHRS, CDR2 YFSETQ. The CDR3, as DNA: TGCGCCAGCAGCTCACTGGCGGGTGAAAAACTGTTTTTT. As protein: CASSSLAGEKLFF.